This T cell receptor (beta chain) was captured in a study of read filtering for tumor transcriptome and immune sequencing. General study findings and limits: The CD138-negative fraction was mixed bone marrow immune cells, not pure T cells.

Molecular barcoded adaptors covering alpha/delta and beta/gamma chains were used on approximately 400 ng RNA. TCRdb processed the reads anew with MiXCR; each CDR3 protein has one entry. The table records 100,000 to 150,000 distinct CDR3 sequences, 10% to 15% of them present only once. This clonotype came up many times. Its target is unknown. Material: a population of CD138-negative cells sorted from bone marrow. This sequence originates from a donor over 35 with multiple myeloma.

The CDR3 nucleotides are TGTGCCAGTAGTATAGCGGACAGCAGGGCGGATGAGCAGTTCTTC. This sequence encodes CASSIADSRADEQFF. V and J are TRBV19 and TRBJ2-1, with D possibly matching TRBD1 (6 bases). The CDR3 extends over 15 amino acids. The germline gives CDR1 LNHDA, CDR2 SQIVND (reference sequence). The germline V and J ends were trimmed by 1 base and 8 bases, with 15 bases remaining between them.